The sequence of this T cell receptor beta chain was determined in a study of CD8 T cells in Susac syndrome. A single count supports this clonotype. Its antigen is as yet unknown. RNA amounts of 0.5 to 1 ug underwent reverse transcription with random hexamers. TCRdb itself ran the immunoSEQ multiplex PCR reads through MiXCR, one entry per CDR3 protein. In the table there are 85,000 to 120,000 distinct CDR3 sequences, roughly 95% of which are singletons. Overall study findings and caveats: Susac-specific public clones numbered approximately 15 in total CD8+ repertoires (and about five in CD8+ TEMRA repertoires).

The CDR3 totals 17 residues. The germline V gene encodes CDR1 LNHDA and CDR2 SQIVND (reference sequence). V lost 5 bases to trimming and J lost 2 bases; unmatched junction nucleotides: 13. The patients with Susac syndrome were individuals who fulfilled the recently defined diagnostic criteria for disease that was either definite or probable. The sample consisted of CD8+ T cells from PBMCs. The chain joins TRBV19 to TRBJ2-5; 8 bases match TRBD1. This receptor was identified in a human donor with Susac syndrome. DNA of the CDR3: TGTGCCAGTAGTTCCGCCGCCCGGGACAGGCGACAAGAGACCCAGTACTTC. It encodes CASSSAARDRRQETQYF.